Listed below are T cell receptor beta chains from one sample, sequenced in a study of PD-1 blockade in classical Hodgkin lymphoma. Sequenced by immunoSEQ multiplex PCR; TCRdb stores in-frame clones only, minus some. The data contain about 39,000 clones, roughly 78% of them singletons. This material consisted of peripheral blood mononuclear cells (PBMCs), taken before the fourth cycle of nivolumab. These receptors were collected from a human donor with classical Hodgkin lymphoma. The CDR3 runs from the conserved cysteine through the conserved F or W. A D gene is named only where the DNA matches it firmly. Clone size is shown for a subset of rows, as once, few, many or a class of expanded clone.

J: TRBJ1-2; V: TRBV5-1; D: NA; size: NA; CDR3: CASSLRGQPDTF; DNA: TGCGCCAGCAGCTTGCGGGGGCAGCCAGACACCTTC
J: TRBJ2-3; V: TRBV7-2; D: NA; size: NA; CDR3: CASSFTSPGDTQYF; DNA: TGTGCCAGCAGCTTTACTTCTCCGGGAGATACGCAGTATTTT
J: TRBJ1-1; V: TRBV5-5; D: NA; size: NA; CDR3: CASSSIPQGMTEAFF; DNA: TGTGCCAGCAGCTCCATTCCGCAGGGGATGACTGAAGCTTTCTTT
J: TRBJ2-7; V: TRBV18; D: NA; size: NA; CDR3: CASSPNSARSSYEQYF; DNA: TGTGCCAGCTCACCAAATTCTGCCAGAAGCTCCTACGAGCAGTACTTC
J: TRBJ1-2; V: TRBV19; D: NA; size: NA; CDR3: CASSRKGVVNGYTF; DNA: TGTGCCAGTAGTAGGAAGGGGGTCGTTAATGGCTACACCTTC
J: TRBJ2-7; V: TRBV9; D: NA; size: NA; CDR3: CASSARHSYEQYF; DNA: TGTGCCAGCAGCGCCCGCCACTCCTACGAGCAGTACTTC
J: TRBJ2-7; V: TRBV15; D: TRBD1; size: NA; CDR3: CATSRARGQGDEQYF; DNA: TGTGCCACCAGCAGGGCCCGGGGACAGGGGGACGAGCAGTACTTC
J: TRBJ2-7; V: TRBV6-5; D: NA; size: NA; CDR3: CASSYSYDTFYEQYF; DNA: TGTGCCAGCAGTTACTCTTACGACACTTTCTACGAGCAGTACTTC
J: TRBJ2-6; V: TRBV6-1; D: NA; size: NA; CDR3: CASSEALRSAGANVLTF; DNA: TGTGCCAGCAGTGAAGCGCTTCGGAGTGCGGGGGCCAACGTCCTGACTTTC
J: TRBJ1-2; V: TRBV14; D: NA; size: NA; CDR3: CASSQGLWWTRGYTF; DNA: TGTGCCAGCAGCCAAGGTCTCTGGTGGACTAGAGGCTACACCTTC
J: TRBJ2-1; V: TRBV19; D: NA; size: NA; CDR3: CASSIWGPSSYNEQFF; DNA: TGTGCCAGTAGTATTTGGGGCCCAAGCTCCTACAATGAGCAGTTCTTC
J: TRBJ2-3; V: TRBV11-3; D: TRBD2; size: NA; CDR3: CASSQGLAGITDTQYF; DNA: TGTGCCAGCAGCCAAGGACTAGCGGGGATCACAGATACGCAGTATTTT
J: TRBJ1-2; V: TRBV6-1; D: NA; size: NA; CDR3: CASSRGGPRYTF; DNA: TGTGCCAGCAGTCGGGGAGGGCCACGCTACACCTTC
J: TRBJ1-1; V: TRBV11-1; D: NA; size: NA; CDR3: CASSLVRSTEAFF; DNA: TGTGCCAGCAGCTTAGTCCGGAGCACTGAAGCTTTCTTT
J: TRBJ1-5; V: TRBV10-3; D: NA; size: NA; CDR3: CAIRGSDGNQPQHF; DNA: TGTGCCATTAGGGGTTCGGATGGCAATCAGCCCCAGCATTTT
J: TRBJ1-6; V: TRBV27; D: NA; size: NA; CDR3: CASSLLGDSPLHF; DNA: TGTGCCAGCAGTTTATTGGGTGACTCACCCCTCCACTTT
J: TRBJ2-1; V: TRBV7-6; D: TRBD2; size: NA; CDR3: CASSENPTTSGGNNEQFF; DNA: TGTGCCAGCAGCGAAAACCCTACAACTAGCGGGGGCAACAATGAGCAGTTCTTC
J: TRBJ2-2; V: TRBV5-4; D: NA; size: NA; CDR3: CASSSNTGELFF; DNA: TGTGCCAGCAGCAGTAACACCGGGGAGCTGTTTTTT
J: TRBJ1-2; V: TRBV19; D: NA; size: NA; CDR3: CASSIPDRTHGYTF; DNA: TGTGCCAGTAGTATCCCCGACAGGACACATGGCTACACCTTC
J: TRBJ1-3; V: TRBV5-1; D: NA; size: NA; CDR3: CASSLGQAPVSGNTIYF; DNA: TGCGCCAGCAGCTTGGGACAGGCCCCTGTTTCTGGAAACACCATATATTTT
J: TRBJ1-1; V: TRBV11-3; D: NA; size: once; CDR3: CASSARQLLEAFF; DNA: TGTGCCAGCAGCGCCCGACAGCTACTTGAAGCTTTCTTT
J: TRBJ1-5; V: TRBV19; D: NA; size: few; CDR3: CASKAGLEGNQPQHF; DNA: TGTGCCAGTAAGGCAGGCCTAGAGGGCAATCAGCCCCAGCATTTT
J: TRBJ2-1; V: TRBV18; D: TRBD2; size: NA; CDR3: CASSPGLAANNEQFF; DNA: TGTGCCAGCTCACCGGGACTAGCGGCAAACAATGAGCAGTTCTTC
J: TRBJ1-1; V: TRBV6-5; D: NA; size: NA; CDR3: CASGSGAAKYTEAFF; DNA: TGTGCCAGCGGCTCCGGTGCAGCGAAATACACTGAAGCTTTCTTT
J: TRBJ2-7; V: TRBV11-3; D: NA; size: once; CDR3: CASSLGRDYEQYF; DNA: TGTGCCAGCAGCTTAGGCCGGGACTACGAGCAGTACTTC
J: TRBJ2-3; V: TRBV28; D: NA; size: NA; CDR3: CASGTVTDTQYF; DNA: TGTGCCTCCGGGACGGTCACAGATACGCAGTATTTT
J: TRBJ2-2; V: TRBV6-5; D: TRBD2; size: NA; CDR3: CASSYSTGGTGELFF; DNA: TGTGCCAGCAGTTACTCGACGGGGGGGACCGGGGAGCTGTTTTTT
J: TRBJ1-3; V: TRBV6-6; D: TRBD1; size: NA; CDR3: CASSPQGALGNTIYF; DNA: TGTGCCAGCAGTCCGCAGGGGGCGCTAGGAAACACCATATATTTT
J: TRBJ2-2; V: TRBV21-1; D: NA; size: NA; CDR3: CASSKVPPNTGELFF; DNA: TGTGCCAGCAGCAAGGTTCCACCGAACACCGGGGAGCTGTTTTTT
J: TRBJ2-5; V: TRBV7-2; D: TRBD2; size: NA; CDR3: CASSLRSAGAQETQYF; DNA: TGTGCCAGCAGCTTACGATCAGCGGGGGCACAAGAGACCCAGTACTTC
J: TRBJ1-2; V: TRBV5-1; D: NA; size: NA; CDR3: CASRSEGLGYTF; DNA: TGCGCCAGCAGATCCGAAGGGCTTGGCTACACCTTC
J: TRBJ1-6; V: TRBV5-6; D: NA; size: NA; CDR3: CASSLGSYNSSLHF; DNA: TGTGCCAGCAGCTTGGGGTCTTATAATTCATCCCTCCACTTT
J: TRBJ1-3; V: TRBV9; D: TRBD1; size: NA; CDR3: CASSSRTGMDTGNTIYF; DNA: TGTGCCAGCAGCTCCCGGACAGGGATGGATACTGGAAACACCATATATTTT
J: TRBJ1-5; V: TRBV2; D: TRBD1; size: NA; CDR3: CASSEGTGAGRQPQHF; DNA: TGTGCCAGCAGTGAAGGGACAGGGGCGGGGAGGCAGCCCCAGCATTTT
J: TRBJ2-7; V: TRBV30; D: NA; size: NA; CDR3: CAWVPAASSYEQYF; DNA: TGTGCCTGGGTCCCGGCCGCGAGCTCCTACGAGCAGTACTTC
J: TRBJ2-3; V: TRBV19; D: NA; size: NA; CDR3: CASSTGTVWEADTQYF; DNA: TGTGCCAGTAGTACGGGGACAGTTTGGGAGGCAGATACGCAGTATTTT
J: TRBJ1-1; V: TRBV2; D: NA; size: NA; CDR3: CASSGSGGEAFF; DNA: TGTGCCAGCAGTGGAAGTGGGGGGGAAGCTTTCTTT
J: TRBJ2-7; V: TRBV2; D: NA; size: NA; CDR3: CASSLSGTTEQYF; DNA: TGTGCCAGCAGTCTTTCCGGGACAACGGAGCAGTACTTC
J: TRBJ1-1; V: TRBV30; D: NA; size: NA; CDR3: CAWSPLGRATEAFF; DNA: TGTGCCTGGAGTCCCTTGGGGCGGGCCACTGAAGCTTTCTTT
J: TRBJ2-7; V: TRBV7-3; D: NA; size: NA; CDR3: CASSAGTANEQYF; DNA: TGTGCCAGCAGCGCGGGGACAGCTAACGAGCAGTACTTC
J: TRBJ2-1; V: TRBV27; D: TRBD1; size: NA; CDR3: CASTKGQGPQSEQFF; DNA: TGTGCCAGCACCAAAGGACAGGGGCCTCAATCTGAGCAGTTCTTC
J: TRBJ2-5; V: TRBV7-2; D: NA; size: NA; CDR3: CASKRETGETQYF; DNA: TGTGCCAGCAAACGGGAAACTGGAGAGACCCAGTACTTC
J: TRBJ2-7; V: TRBV5-5; D: NA; size: NA; CDR3: CASSLYNLEQYF; DNA: TGTGCCAGCAGCTTGTATAATCTCGAGCAGTACTTC
J: TRBJ1-4; V: TRBV4-3; D: TRBD1; size: NA; CDR3: CASRGQGAGYGNEKLFF; DNA: TGCGCCAGCAGAGGACAGGGGGCGGGATATGGTAATGAAAAACTGTTTTTT
J: TRBJ2-1; V: TRBV18; D: TRBD2; size: once; CDR3: CASSLLAGGNYNEQFF; DNA: TGTGCCAGCTCACTCTTAGCGGGGGGAAACTACAATGAGCAGTTCTTC
J: TRBJ1-5; V: TRBV7-8; D: NA; size: NA; CDR3: CASSVRDLPLNSNQPQHF; DNA: TGTGCCAGCAGCGTGCGGGACCTCCCCTTAAATAGCAATCAGCCCCAGCATTTT
J: TRBJ1-5; V: TRBV19; D: NA; size: few; CDR3: CASSQVNQPQHF; DNA: TGTGCCAGTAGCCAGGTAAATCAGCCCCAGCATTTT
J: TRBJ2-1; V: TRBV11-3; D: NA; size: NA; CDR3: CASNHVGVNEQFF; DNA: TGTGCCAGCAACCATGTGGGGGTCAATGAGCAGTTCTTC
J: TRBJ1-4; V: TRBV5-1; D: TRBD1; size: NA; CDR3: CASSLGGTGGSNEKLFF; DNA: TGCGCCAGCAGCTTGGGCGGGACAGGGGGCTCTAATGAAAAACTGTTTTTT
J: TRBJ2-1; V: TRBV5-1; D: NA; size: NA; CDR3: CASSLGTGSHNEQFF; DNA: TGCGCCAGCAGCTTGGGAACAGGTTCCCACAATGAGCAGTTCTTC
J: TRBJ2-1; V: TRBV4-3; D: NA; size: NA; CDR3: CASSQERTQQVEQFF; DNA: TGCGCCAGCAGCCAAGAACGGACCCAGCAGGTTGAGCAGTTCTTC
J: TRBJ1-2; V: TRBV18; D: TRBD1; size: NA; CDR3: CASSQGQGENYGYTF; DNA: TGTGCCAGCTCCCAAGGACAGGGGGAGAACTATGGCTACACCTTC
J: TRBJ2-1; V: TRBV9; D: NA; size: NA; CDR3: CASSEPHFPDRGEVNEQFF; DNA: TGTGCCAGCAGCGAACCCCATTTCCCTGACCGGGGCGAAGTAAATGAGCAGTTCTTC
J: TRBJ1-3; V: TRBV5-8; D: NA; size: NA; CDR3: CASSGYGLGRDTIYF; DNA: TGTGCCAGCAGCGGGTATGGACTTGGGAGAGACACCATATATTTT
J: TRBJ2-4; V: TRBV25-1; D: NA; size: NA; CDR3: CASSPGGTMGNIQYF; DNA: TGTGCCAGCAGTCCAGGGGGGACAATGGGGAACATTCAGTACTTC
J: TRBJ2-1; V: TRBV28; D: NA; size: NA; CDR3: CASSLGRDKQFF; DNA: TGTGCCAGCAGTTTAGGCAGAGATAAACAGTTCTTC
J: TRBJ1-1; V: TRBV10-3; D: TRBD1; size: NA; CDR3: CAISETGQGNTEAFF; DNA: TGTGCCATCAGTGAAACGGGACAGGGGAACACTGAAGCTTTCTTT
J: TRBJ2-3; V: TRBV27; D: TRBD2; size: NA; CDR3: CASSFTSGGATDTQYF; DNA: TGTGCCAGCAGTTTCACTAGCGGGGGGGCCACAGATACGCAGTATTTT
J: TRBJ1-1; V: TRBV19; D: NA; size: NA; CDR3: CASSIRWANTEAFF; DNA: TGTGCCAGTAGTATAAGGTGGGCTAACACTGAAGCTTTCTTT